This TCR beta chain stems from a study of tumor and adjacent non-tumor tissue in lung cancer. Study in general: The patients, 10 to 11 men and four to six women, were about 31 to 80 with stage I to III disease.

The CDR3 is 14 residues long. The J segment lost 8 bases and the V segment lost 2 bases, leaving 8 bases of the junction unmatched. Study-level points and caveats: In normal lung, the top 100 clones were significantly more dominant than in tumor. Compared with tumor, normal lung showed significantly lower TCR diversity.

The template was RNA from unsorted bulk tissue. Between August and November 2014, newly diagnosed, chemotherapy-naive lung cancer patients underwent thoracic surgery in China. TCRbeta libraries were built with three rounds of nested PCR, modified from ARM-PCR. Each CDR3 protein gets one entry after TCRdb re-called the multiplex PCR reads with MiXCR. Among some 200,000 distinct CDR3 sequences listed, 71% were seen once. Notes on this clonotype: Its antigen remains unknown.

The source material was lung tumor tissue. The receptor was isolated from a man between 60 and 70 years old with non-small cell lung cancer. The V call is TRBV12-3 or TRBV12-4, the J call TRBJ1-2, with 7 nucleotides matching TRBD1. CDR3 nucleotides: TGTGCCAGCAGTTTAAGGCAGGGGGGTGCCGGCTACACCTTC. Encoded protein: CASSLRQGGAGYTF.